A selection of T cell receptor beta chains follows, all from one sample in a study of type 1 regulatory T cells. No cognate antigen is known for these TCRs. TCRdb itself ran the reads through MiXCR, one entry per CDR3 protein. The sample carries tens of thousands of distinct CDR3 sequences, less than 25% recorded once. The source material was cultured type 1 regulatory T (Tr1) cells, either the whole culture or a sorted fraction (not recorded which). All receptors derive from a human donor in good health. Both conserved end residues are part of each CDR3. Each record gives: J gene, V gene, CDR3 protein.

J gene: TRBJ2-3
V gene: TRBV7-2
CDR3 protein: CASSPGLARFTDTQYF

J gene: TRBJ2-1
V gene: TRBV7-9
CDR3 protein: CASRSGRRSYNEQFF

J gene: TRBJ2-1
V gene: TRBV5-1
CDR3 protein: CASSQGRRDNEQFF

J gene: TRBJ2-3
V gene: TRBV20-1
CDR3 protein: CSAASGQGLPDTQYF

J gene: TRBJ2-7
V gene: TRBV20-1
CDR3 protein: CSARRREGLVEQYF

J gene: TRBJ2-1
V gene: TRBV20-1
CDR3 protein: CSAIPRGGEQFF

J gene: TRBJ1-6
V gene: TRBV7-2
CDR3 protein: CASSLGQGDNSPLHF

J gene: TRBJ2-7
V gene: TRBV3-1
CDR3 protein: CASSQVAGSSEQYF

J gene: TRBJ2-7
V gene: TRBV28
CDR3 protein: CASSSGQEPYEQYF

J gene: TRBJ1-2
V gene: TRBV18
CDR3 protein: CASSQNRDTNYGYTF

J gene: TRBJ1-3
V gene: TRBV28
CDR3 protein: CASSASDFSGNAIYF